Listed below are T cell receptor beta chains from one sample, sequenced in a study of blood T cell repertoires in COVID-19. Measured with immunoSEQ multiplex PCR; TCRdb has only the in-frame clones, and not every one. The sample shows around 54,000 clones, roughly 79% of them seen only once. The specimen was peripheral blood. These receptors were taken from an older woman with acute or convalescent COVID-19. CDR3s include the opening cysteine and the closing phenylalanine or tryptophan. Each record gives: J gene, V gene, clone size, D gene, CDR3 protein, CDR3 DNA. A D gene is named only where the DNA matches it firmly. Clone size is stated in some rows and not others, as once, few, many or a class when expanded.

J: TRBJ2-2; V: TRBV7-9; size: few; D: -; CDR3: CASSSVGGDSTGELFF; DNA: TGTGCCAGCAGCTCGGTAGGGGGAGACAGCACCGGGGAGCTGTTTTTT
J: TRBJ1-1; V: TRBV7-2; size: -; D: -; CDR3: CASSLVDYTEAFF; DNA: TGTGCCAGCAGCTTAGTAGACTACACTGAAGCTTTCTTT
J: TRBJ1-6; V: TRBV2; size: -; D: TRBD1; CDR3: CASTLGQYNSPLHF; DNA: TGTGCCAGCACCCTGGGACAGTATAATTCACCCCTCCACTTT
J: TRBJ1-1; V: TRBV19; size: -; D: -; CDR3: CASSDQSRIRGTQAFF; DNA: TGTGCCAGTAGTGATCAGAGTCGTATTAGGGGCACCCAAGCTTTCTTT
J: TRBJ1-4; V: TRBV4-1; size: -; D: -; CDR3: CASSQEGGAREKLFF; DNA: TGCGCCAGCAGCCAAGAAGGGGGGGCAAGGGAAAAACTGTTTTTT
J: TRBJ1-1; V: TRBV30; size: -; D: -; CDR3: CAWSTGHTEAFF; DNA: TGTGCCTGGAGCACAGGTCACACTGAAGCTTTCTTT
J: TRBJ1-6; V: TRBV20-1; size: -; D: TRBD1; CDR3: CSASRGQANSGSPLHF; DNA: TGCAGTGCTAGTCGGGGACAGGCTAACAGTGGTTCACCCCTCCACTTT
J: TRBJ2-7; V: TRBV25-1; size: -; D: TRBD2; CDR3: CASSEPGLAGSYEQYF; DNA: TGTGCCAGCAGTGAGCCGGGACTAGCGGGCTCCTACGAGCAGTACTTC
J: TRBJ2-7; V: TRBV7-2; size: -; D: TRBD2; CDR3: CASSLGTSRSYEQYF; DNA: TGTGCCAGCAGCTTAGGGACTAGCCGTTCCTACGAGCAGTACTTC
J: TRBJ2-3; V: TRBV15; size: -; D: TRBD2; CDR3: CATSPAGGTDTQYF; DNA: TGTGCCACCAGCCCAGCGGGGGGCACAGATACGCAGTATTTT
J: TRBJ2-3; V: TRBV2; size: -; D: TRBD2; CDR3: CASRGLAGGTQYF; DNA: TGTGCCAGCAGAGGACTAGCGGGGGGGACGCAGTATTTT
J: TRBJ2-5; V: TRBV19; size: -; D: TRBD2; CDR3: CASSIRTGGETQYF; DNA: TGTGCCAGTAGTATAAGGACGGGGGGGGAGACCCAGTACTTC
J: TRBJ1-1; V: TRBV11-1; size: -; D: -; CDR3: CASTKRGNTEAFF; DNA: TGTGCCAGCACAAAGCGGGGGAACACTGAAGCTTTCTTT
J: TRBJ2-5; V: TRBV19; size: once; D: TRBD2; CDR3: CASSPKPGEGGETQYF; DNA: TGTGCCAGTAGTCCCAAACCGGGGGAGGGCGGGGAGACCCAGTACTTC
J: TRBJ2-7; V: TRBV5-4; size: -; D: TRBD2; CDR3: CASSLGSAGLATYEQYF; DNA: TGTGCCAGCAGCTTGGGGTCGGCGGGACTAGCGACCTACGAGCAGTACTTC
J: TRBJ1-2; V: TRBV11-2; size: -; D: TRBD1; CDR3: CASSYNRGSHYGYTF; DNA: TGTGCCAGCAGCTATAACAGGGGGAGCCACTATGGCTACACCTTC
J: TRBJ2-3; V: TRBV5-1; size: once; D: TRBD2; CDR3: CASSPGRAVDTQYF; DNA: TGCGCCAGCAGCCCGGGGAGGGCCGTAGATACGCAGTATTTT
J: TRBJ2-2; V: TRBV11-2; size: -; D: -; CDR3: CASSLGAYTGELFF; DNA: TGTGCCAGCAGCTTAGGGGCCTACACCGGGGAGCTGTTTTTT
J: TRBJ2-3; V: TRBV7-2; size: -; D: TRBD2; CDR3: CAARGGLGPSTDTQYF; DNA: TGTGCGGCGCGGGGGGGGCTCGGTCCTAGCACAGATACGCAGTATTTT
J: TRBJ2-1; V: TRBV27; size: few; D: TRBD2; CDR3: CASRGEHEQFF; DNA: TGTGCCAGCCGGGGGGAGCATGAGCAGTTCTTC
J: TRBJ1-4; V: TRBV7-3; size: -; D: TRBD1; CDR3: CASSQGQGEKLFF; DNA: TGTGCCAGCAGCCAGGGACAGGGGGAAAAACTGTTTTTT
J: TRBJ2-7; V: TRBV10-2; size: -; D: -; CDR3: CASKDSYEQYF; DNA: TGCGCCTCAAAAGACAGCTACGAGCAGTACTTC
J: TRBJ1-6; V: TRBV30; size: -; D: -; CDR3: CAWGGGRNSPLHF; DNA: TGTGCCTGGGGCGGGGGTCGTAATTCACCCCTCCACTTT
J: TRBJ1-6; V: TRBV27; size: -; D: -; CDR3: CASSFRAGPLHF; DNA: TGTGCCAGCAGTTTTAGAGCCGGACCCCTCCACTTT
J: TRBJ1-5; V: TRBV28; size: few; D: -; CDR3: CASSKGVRGVGQPQHF; DNA: TGTGCCAGCTCAAAAGGCGTCAGGGGTGTGGGTCAGCCCCAGCATTTT
J: TRBJ1-1; V: TRBV19; size: -; D: -; CDR3: CASSPRTALEAFF; DNA: TGTGCCAGTAGTCCCAGGACAGCTCTTGAAGCTTTCTTT
J: TRBJ1-2; V: TRBV18; size: -; D: -; CDR3: CASSPVQLEGGYTF; DNA: TGTGCCAGCTCACCAGTGCAGCTCGAGGGAGGCTACACCTTC
J: TRBJ2-7; V: TRBV6-5; size: -; D: TRBD2; CDR3: CASSYDSASGSYEQYF; DNA: TGTGCCAGCAGTTACGATTCGGCTAGCGGGAGTTACGAGCAGTACTTC
J: TRBJ2-2; V: TRBV3-1/TRBV3-2; size: -; D: -; CDR3: CASSPPPGLRAGELFF; DNA: TGTGCCAGCAGCCCCCCCCCGGGACTCCGTGCCGGGGAGCTGTTTTTT
J: TRBJ2-7; V: TRBV2; size: -; D: -; CDR3: CASSEDRVPYEQYF; DNA: TGTGCCAGCAGTGAAGACAGGGTTCCCTACGAGCAGTACTTC
J: TRBJ1-2; V: TRBV5-6; size: -; D: -; CDR3: CASSLGALYGYTF; DNA: TGTGCCAGCAGCTTGGGGGCGCTCTATGGCTACACCTTC
J: TRBJ2-3; V: TRBV2; size: -; D: -; CDR3: CATSPQSGSTDTQYF; DNA: TGTGCCACCTCGCCGCAGAGCGGGAGCACAGATACGCAGTATTTT